This T cell receptor (beta chain) was observed in a study of cytomegalovirus exposure and HLA in healthy donors. The PCR employed 60 Vbeta primers together with 13 Jbeta primers. Data came from immunoSEQ multiplex PCR; TCRdb stores just in-frame clones and leaves some out. The sample holds roughly 150,000 clones, 80% to 90% seen once. The sequenced material came from PBMCs. This clonotype was sampled from a woman under 30 in good health and CMV-seronegative.

The CDR3 coding sequence is TGTGCCAGCAGTTACAAGGGACTCCAAGAGACCCAGTACTTC. Protein sequence: CASSYKGLQETQYF. The chain employs TRBV6-6 and TRBJ2-5; D possibly corresponds to TRBD2 (6 bases). V shed 2 bases and J shed 1 base, with 8 bases lying between them. The CDR3 is made up of 14 amino acids. Germline CDR1 reads MNHNY; CDR2 reads SVGAGI (reference sequence).